A single sample gave rise to the 13 T cell receptor beta chains below, sequenced in a study of vaccination and CD4 T cells after COVID-19. Oncomine TCR Beta short-read sequencing was applied to DNA from cultured CD4+ T cells. TCRdb processed the PCR reads anew with MiXCR; each CDR3 protein has one entry. The sample shows around 20,000 distinct CDR3 sequences, approximately 49% of them seen only once. Treatment denoted: roughly 11-day PBMC culture with coronavirus spike peptide pools or control peptides (ViraFEST assay). These TCRs' antigens remain unknown. Sequencing used CD4+ T cells from blood, cultured in vitro. These receptors all stem from a human donor who had recovered from COVID-19.

The V and J genes are TRBV29-1 and TRBJ2-3; 8 bases are a match to TRBD2. The CDR3 totals 15 residues. Trimming at V came to 6 bases and at J to 2 bases, leaving 10 bases not matched to a gene. CDR1 and CDR2 from the germline V gene are SQVTM and ANQGSEA. This chain's CDR3 is CSVRRLAGFTDTQYF. CDR3 in DNA: TGCAGCGTCAGGCGGCTAGCGGGTTTCACAGATACGCAGTATTTT.

This chain joins TRBV20-1 and TRBJ2-3, with 10 bases identical to TRBD1. CDR3 length equals 14 residues. From germline, CDR1 is DFQATT and CDR2 SNEGSKA (reference sequence). J was trimmed by 6 bases and V by 3 bases; bases with no gene match: 6. The CDR3 nucleotides read TGCAGTGCTAGGAGGGGACAGGGGATGGATACGCAGTATTTT. Protein product: CSARRGQGMDTQYF.

The chain is built from TRBV27 and TRBJ2-2; D call uncertain. Germline values: CDR1 MNHEY, CDR2 SMNVEV (reference sequence). Trimming shortened V by 4 bases and J by 1 base, and 7 bases separated the two germline ends. CDR3 length equals 14 residues. CDR3 in amino acids: CASSSNRNTGELFF. The CDR3 DNA reads TGTGCCAGCAGTTCGAACAGGAACACCGGGGAGCTGTTTTTT.

This clonotype turned up a few times. V is TRBV20-1 and J is TRBJ2-2, with TRBD2 identical over 12 bases. V lost 7 bases to trimming and J lost 5 bases; unmatched junction nucleotides: 5. From germline, CDR1 is DFQATT and CDR2 SNEGSKA (reference sequence). This CDR3 is 14 amino acids long. In DNA, the CDR3 is TGCAGTGTAAGAGGACTAGCGGGGACCGGGGAGCTGTTTTTT. Its protein product is CSVRGLAGTGELFF.

This chain links TRBV6-1 with TRBJ1-6; D possibly corresponds to TRBD1 (6 bases). The CDR3 totals 13 residues. Per germline, CDR1 MNHNS and CDR2 SASEGT. Trimming took off 10 bases at V and 7 bases at J, with 14 bases between the two ends. CDR3 protein: CATNRDLNSPLHF. The CDR3 coding sequence is TGTGCCACCAACAGGGATCTAAATTCACCCCTCCACTTT.

By sample share, this clonotype is medium-sized. The CDR3: CASSLIPLHSPLHF. CDR3 sequence (DNA): TGTGCCAGCAGCCTAATTCCACTACATTCACCCCTCCACTTT. The chain recombines TRBV11-2 with TRBJ1-6; D gene ambiguous. The CDR3 length is 14 residues. V lost 5 bases and J 8 bases, leaving 13 bases between the germline ends. Germline CDR1 reads SGHAT; CDR2 reads FQNNGV.

The chain joins TRBV5-1 to TRBJ2-7; a weak D match, TRBD2 (5 bases). The CDR3 runs to 13 residues. V lost 5 bases, J lost 2 bases, and 11 bases lay in between. Per germline, CDR1 SGHRS and CDR2 YFSETQ. The CDR3 nucleotides are TGCGCCAGCAGGAGCGGCTCGACCTACGAGCAGTACTTC. Translation: CASRSGSTYEQYF.

This clonotype was found a few times. The chain carries TRBV20-1 and TRBJ2-4; TRBD2 matches at 7 bases. The CDR3 covers 15 residues. Trimming removed 5 bases from V and 10 bases from J; junction bases left unmatched: 17. Germline CDR1 reads DFQATT; CDR2 reads SNEGSKA (reference sequence). The CDR3 here is CSAGGTTRQSGIQYF. DNA for the CDR3: TGCAGTGCTGGCGGGACTACCCGCCAATCTGGGATTCAGTACTTC.

The chain couples TRBV6-2 or TRBV6-3 to TRBJ1-5, with 7 bases that match TRBD1. J lost 1 base, V lost 6 bases, and 6 bases had no gene match. Germline V gene sequence: CDR1 MNHEY, CDR2 SVGEGT. CDR3 length equals 15 residues. The CDR3: CASSRQGNSNQPQHF. CDR3 sequence (DNA): TGTGCCAGCAGCCGACAGGGAAACAGCAATCAGCCCCAGCATTTT.

The rearrangement joins TRBV7-8 to TRBJ2-1, with 7 nucleotides matching TRBD2. CDR3 size: 16 residues. V shed 1 base, J shed 3 bases, and the junction held 6 bases outside the gene matches. Germline V gives CDR1 SGHVS, CDR2 FQNEAQ. The DNA for the CDR3 is TGTGCCAGCAGCTTAGAGCCGGCTAGCGGCTACAATGAGCAGTTCTTC. Its translation is CASSLEPASGYNEQFF.

V is TRBV6-1 and J is TRBJ1-5; possibly TRBD1 for D (5 bases). The CDR3 is 14 amino acids. Germline CDR1 reads MNHNS; CDR2 reads SASEGT. Trimming removed 3 bases from V and 7 bases from J, with 13 bases in between. CDR3 loop: CASSDRDQQQPQHF. The CDR3 nucleotides are TGTGCCAGCAGTGACAGGGATCAACAACAGCCCCAGCATTTT.

V gene TRBV7-3 combines with J gene TRBJ2-2, with D possibly being TRBD1 (6 bases). Trimming stripped 5 bases from V and 3 bases from J, with 16 bases between. This CDR3 has 16 amino acids. Germline CDR1 SGHTA, CDR2 FQGTGA. This CDR3 is CASSRTRDTDTGELFF. The CDR3 region has the DNA TGTGCCAGCAGCCGGACCCGGGACACAGACACCGGGGAGCTGTTTTTT.

The chain uses TRBV6-1 and TRBJ2-7; D might be TRBD1 (6 bases). The CDR3 length is 14 residues. CDR1 is MNHNS, CDR2 SASEGT, per germline. With 6 bases removed from V and 7 bases from J, the gap between germline ends came to 19 bases. The CDR3 loop is CASSPTGMSGEQYF. The CDR3, as DNA: TGTGCCAGCAGCCCCACAGGGATGAGTGGTGAGCAGTACTTC.